Each of the 32 T cell receptor beta chains below was sequenced from the same sample in a study of blood T cell repertoires in COVID-19. The method was immunoSEQ multiplex PCR; TCRdb's version includes in-frame clones alone and lacks a portion of them. The repertoire holds roughly 130,000 clones, roughly nine tenths seen once, with about 4% in the top ten. Sample: peripheral blood. These receptors all stem from a man aged 45 to 65 with active COVID-19.

This sequence joins TRBV11-3 and TRBJ2-1; D is uncertain. Looked up from germline, CDR1 is SGHNT and CDR2 is YENEEA. With 0 bases removed from V and 8 bases from J, the gap between germline ends came to 8 bases. The CDR3 covers 13 residues. The CDR3 sequence: CASSLDLRDEQFF. In DNA, the CDR3 is TGTGCCAGCAGCTTAGACCTCCGTGATGAGCAGTTCTTC. Drawing the rest from reference TRBV11-3 and TRBJ2-1, the complete variable domain is EAGVVQSPRYKIIEKKQPVAFWCNPISGHNTLYWYLQNLGQGPELLIRYENEEAVDDSQLPKDRFSAERLKGVDSTLKIQPAELGDSAVYLCASSLDLRDEQFFGPGTRLTVL.

The rearrangement uses TRBV7-6 and TRBJ2-5, with D unresolved. The germline V gene has CDR1 SGHVS and CDR2 FNYEAQ. Trimming cost V 3 bases and J 2 bases, with 7 bases left between them. The CDR3 runs to 13 residues. The CDR3, as DNA: TGTGCCAGCAGCTTGACAAAACAAGAGACCCAGTACTTC. This gives the protein CASSLTKQETQYF.

The chain has TRBV15 and TRBJ1-1; TRBD1 aligns across 7 bases. V lost 0 bases to trimming and J lost 7 bases; unmatched junction nucleotides: 8. Looked up from germline, CDR1 is LNHNV and CDR2 is YYDKDF (reference sequence). The CDR3 length is 15 residues. The CDR3 sequence: CATSRDPRGPSEAFF. The CDR3 nucleotides read TGTGCCACCAGCAGAGATCCGAGGGGGCCAAGTGAAGCTTTCTTT.

This CDR3 is CASSQAGILNTEAFF. CDR3 nucleotides: TGTGCCAGCAGCCAAGCAGGCATTCTGAACACTGAAGCTTTCTTT. The gene calls are TRBV3-1 (or the pseudogene TRBV3-2) and TRBJ1-1; D not resolved. Germline V CDR1 and CDR2: LGHDT, YNNKEL (reference sequence). The CDR3 sequence is 15 residues long. Trimming left V 1 base short and J 0 bases short, with 9 bases between.

This rearrangement joins TRBV28 to TRBJ2-3; tentative D call: TRBD2 (5 bases). Trimming left V 5 bases short and J 5 bases short, with 14 bases between. Per germline, CDR1 MDHEN and CDR2 SYDVKM. The CDR3 runs 14 residues. CDR3 in DNA: TGTGCCAGCAGTAGACTACAGACGGGAGATACGCAGTATTTT. Amino acid sequence: CASSRLQTGDTQYF.

This sequence joins TRBV7-9 and TRBJ1-6; 9 bases are a match to TRBD1. V lost 6 bases and J lost 9; bases outside the gene matches: 6. Germline CDR1 is SEHNR and CDR2 is FQNEAQ (reference sequence). The CDR3 covers 14 residues. CDR3 sequence: CASSVTGGVSPLHF. The DNA of the CDR3 is TGTGCCAGCAGTGTGACAGGGGGTGTTTCACCCCTCCACTTT.

The chain links TRBV7-2 to TRBJ2-1; TRBD2 matches 12 bases. The trim removed 2 bases at V and 7 bases at J, leaving 3 bases unmatched. The CDR3 sequence is 15 residues long. CDR1 SGHTA and CDR2 FQGNSA come from the germline V gene. The chain's CDR3 is CASSLTSGGTNEQFF. CDR3 in DNA: TGTGCCAGCAGCTTAACTAGCGGGGGGACGAATGAGCAGTTCTTC.

CDR3 protein: CASSLQEGYGYTF. CDR3 sequence (DNA): TGTGCCAGCAGCCTTCAAGAGGGCTATGGCTACACCTTC. The V gene is TRBV2, the J gene TRBJ1-2; no reliable D call. The CDR3 loop spans 13 amino acids. Germline V gene data show CDR1 as SNHLY and CDR2 as FYNNEI. V was cut by 6 bases and J by 4 bases, with 12 bases left in between.

The table lists this clone with a count of one. The chain is built from TRBV9 and TRBJ2-5, with 9 bases lining up with TRBD1. The junction had 11 bases not matched to a gene; V was cut back by 6 bases and J by 5 bases. This CDR3 comprises 15 residues. Germline CDR1 SGDLS, CDR2 YYNGEE. The CDR3 DNA is TGTGCCAGCACTTCTACACAGGGGGCTAGGGAGACCCAGTACTTC. It codes for CASTSTQGARETQYF.

The chain is built from TRBV5-4 and TRBJ2-1; possibly TRBD2 for D (6 bases). The length of the CDR3 is 15 residues. Germline CDR1 SGHNT, CDR2 YYREEE (reference sequence). V lost 7 bases and J lost 0, with 14 bases in between. CDR3 in amino acids: CASLRDSGSYNEQFF. The CDR3 region has the DNA TGTGCCAGCCTCCGGGACTCCGGCTCCTACAATGAGCAGTTCTTC.

The V gene is TRBV7-6, the J gene TRBJ2-3; possible D gene TRBD2, 7 bases. The V and J ends lost 5 bases and 0 bases respectively, with 15 bases between them. Looked up from germline, CDR1 is SGHVS and CDR2 is FNYEAQ. This CDR3 contains 16 residues. CDR3 DNA sequence: TGTGCCAGCAGCGGGGGGGCCTCTACGAGCACAGATACGCAGTATTTT. This encodes CASSGGASTSTDTQYF.

The V and J genes are TRBV19 and TRBJ1-3, with TRBD1 identical over 7 bases. Germline assignment: CDR1 LNHDA and CDR2 SQIVND (reference sequence). CDR3 size: 15 residues. The V gene end was trimmed by 8 bases and the J gene end by 5 bases; junction bases not matched to a gene: 12. CDR3 sequence reads: CASALRQGGRNTIYF. CDR3 DNA sequence: TGTGCCAGTGCGCTCCGACAGGGAGGTAGAAACACCATATATTTT.

V usage is TRBV2 and J usage is TRBJ2-1; TRBD2 aligns across 8 bases. The CDR3 spans 15 residues. From germline, CDR1 is SNHLY and CDR2 FYNNEI. The V gene end was trimmed by 2 bases and the J gene end by 9 bases; junction bases not matched to a gene: 9. The CDR3 bases are TGTGCCAGCAGTGAAAACGGGAGGGCAACGGGTGAGCAGTTCTTC. Translating it yields CASSENGRATGEQFF.

The V and J genes are TRBV2 and TRBJ1-2; D not certain. Trimming removed 8 bases from V and 0 bases from J, with 13 bases in between. From germline, CDR1 is SNHLY and CDR2 FYNNEI. CDR3 length: 14 residues. The CDR3 sequence: CASAGDPPNYGYTF. The CDR3 region has the DNA TGTGCCAGCGCCGGGGATCCCCCTAACTATGGCTACACCTTC.

The chain carries TRBV13 and TRBJ2-2, with 13 bases fitting TRBD2. Germline values: CDR1 PRHDT, CDR2 FYEKMQ (reference sequence). V shed 4 bases and J 6 bases; nucleotides not matched to a gene: 5. The CDR3 extends over 16 amino acids. In nucleotides, the CDR3 is TGTGCCAGCAGCTGGCGACTAGCGGGGGGACCCGGGGAGCTGTTTTTT. As protein: CASSWRLAGGPGELFF.

The chain has TRBV27 and TRBJ2-1, with TRBD2 matching 9 bases. Per germline, CDR1 MNHEY and CDR2 SMNVEV (reference sequence). The CDR3 extends over 15 amino acids. The V segment lost 6 bases and the J segment 4 bases; nucleotides outside the gene matches: 7. In DNA, the CDR3 is TGTGCCAGCAGGCGGGGGGGCGGCTGGTACAATGAGCAGTTCTTC. Translation: CASRRGGGWYNEQFF.

V usage is TRBV9 and J usage is TRBJ2-5; D may be TRBD1 (6 bases). Deletions cut 3 bases from V and 2 bases from J, with 17 bases between. This CDR3 comprises 16 residues. The germline gives CDR1 SGDLS, CDR2 YYNGEE. CDR3 DNA sequence: TGTGCCAGCAGCGCCCAGTGGGAAGGGACACAAGAGACCCAGTACTTC. It codes for CASSAQWEGTQETQYF.

This clone appeared a single time. J is TRBJ2-1 and V is TRBV12-5; D is perhaps TRBD2 (5 bases). The germline gives CDR1 LGHNT, CDR2 FRNRAP. V dropped 9 bases and J dropped 0 bases, with 15 bases sitting between them. The CDR3 loop spans 15 amino acids. The CDR3 nucleotides are TGTGCTAGCGGAGCCTTAGCGAACTCCTACAATGAGCAGTTCTTC. Amino acid sequence: CASGALANSYNEQFF.

The rearrangement joins TRBV11-2 to TRBJ1-2; the D gene is possibly TRBD1 (5 bases). V shed 5 bases and J shed 5 bases, with 18 bases lying between them. In germline, CDR1 is SGHAT, CDR2 FQNNGV. This CDR3 spans 15 amino acids. CDR3 coding DNA: TGTGCCAGCAGCCCCTCCACCGGGAGGGGTTATGGCTACACCTTC. It yields the protein CASSPSTGRGYGYTF. Full variable domain (rest looked up from reference TRBV11-2 and TRBJ1-2): EAGVAQSPRYKIIEKRQSVAFWCNPISGHATLYWYQQILGQGPKLLIQFQNNGVVDDSQLPKDRFSAERLKGVDSTLKIQPAKLEDSAVYLCASSPSTGRGYGYTFGSGTRLTVV.

This clone was detected a few times. The chain carries TRBV3-1 (or the pseudogene TRBV3-2) and TRBJ1-3; D gene ambiguous. CDR1 and CDR2 from the germline V gene are LGHDT and YNNKEL (reference sequence). Trimming took 4 bases from V and 5 from J, leaving 3 bases between them. The CDR3 runs 11 residues. The DNA for the CDR3 is TGTGCCAGCAGCCTAAGAAACACCATATATTTT. Its protein product is CASSLRNTIYF.

The chain links TRBV27 to TRBJ1-1, with TRBD1 as a possible D gene (5 bases). Between the trimmed V and J ends, which lost 10 bases and 1 base, there was a span of 16 bases. This CDR3 is built from 14 residues. Germline lookup yields CDR1 MNHEY and CDR2 SMNVEV (reference sequence). CDR3 amino acids: CATRLGLQNTEAFF. The CDR3 DNA follows: TGTGCCACCAGACTGGGACTGCAGAACACTGAAGCTTTCTTT.

The chain recombines TRBV30 with TRBJ2-2, with TRBD1 matching over 8 bases. With 6 bases clipped from V and 2 bases from J, the junction kept 5 bases outside the gene matches. Germline values: CDR1 GTSNPN, CDR2 SVGIG (reference sequence). The CDR3 covers 14 residues. The CDR3 DNA follows: TGTGCCTGCCCCGGACAGGGCAACACCGGGGAGCTGTTTTTT. Its protein product is CACPGQGNTGELFF.

The rearrangement uses TRBV5-4 and TRBJ2-1, with TRBD2 as a possible D gene (6 bases). There are 15 residues in the CDR3. V was trimmed by 2 bases and J by 8 bases, leaving 17 bases between them. In germline, CDR1 is SGHNT, CDR2 YYREEE (reference sequence). DNA for the CDR3: TGTGCCAGCAGCTTTTCTCTAACGGGGGTAGATGAGCAGTTCTTC. The encoded protein is CASSFSLTGVDEQFF.

The rearrangement joins TRBV2 to TRBJ1-2; 7 nucleotides match TRBD1. The CDR3 totals 18 residues. With V trimmed by 1 base and J by 0 bases, 11 bases remained unmatched. Germline V gene lookup returns CDR1 SNHLY and CDR2 FYNNEI. In nucleotides, the CDR3 is TGTGCCAGCAGTGAAGGAGGGGACAGCAGCTTTTCTAACTATGGCTACACCTTC. Translating gives CASSEGGDSSFSNYGYTF.

V usage is TRBV2 and J usage is TRBJ1-5; D remains unclear. CDR3 length: 12 residues. Looked up from germline, CDR1 is SNHLY and CDR2 is FYNNEI. With 7 bases removed from V and 5 bases from J, the gap between germline ends came to 9 bases. The CDR3 DNA sequence: TGTGCCAGCAAGGAGGGCGATCAGCCCCAGCATTTT. Amino acid sequence: CASKEGDQPQHF.

The rearrangement uses TRBV7-8 and TRBJ2-1, with 10 nucleotides matching TRBD2. V was pared by 4 bases and J by 6 bases, with 9 bases of the junction left unmatched. The germline V gene has CDR1 SGHVS and CDR2 FQNEAQ. CDR3 length: 16 residues. This CDR3 is CASSSNLAGVGNEQFF. The CDR3 nucleotides are TGTGCCAGCAGCTCCAACCTAGCGGGAGTGGGCAATGAGCAGTTCTTC.

The rearrangement joins TRBV19 to TRBJ1-5; a possible D gene is TRBD1 (6 bases). The germline V and J ends were trimmed by 1 base and 3 bases, with 13 bases remaining between them. This CDR3 is built from 16 residues. Germline CDR1 LNHDA, CDR2 SQIVND (reference sequence). The CDR3 DNA reads TGTGCCAGTAGTATAGTTTGGACAGCCGACAATCAGCCCCAGCATTTT. Translation gives CASSIVWTADNQPQHF.

This clone has a single count. This chain uses TRBV5-3 with TRBJ2-5; D perhaps matches TRBD2 (6 bases). TRBV5-3 qualifies as an ORF whose function is uncertain. The CDR3 spans 15 residues. V was clipped by 2 bases and J by 4 bases, with 15 bases between them. In nucleotides, the CDR3 is TGTGCCAGAAGCTTCCTCTCGCGGGACCGAGAGACCCAGTACTTC. Protein sequence: CARSFLSRDRETQYF.

V and J are TRBV5-4 and TRBJ1-1; 9 nucleotides line up with TRBD1. CDR1 is SGHNT, CDR2 YYREEE, per germline (reference sequence). The V gene end was trimmed by 4 bases and the J gene end by 7 bases; junction bases not matched to a gene: 14. The CDR3 spans 16 residues. The CDR3 coding sequence is TGTGCCAGCAGCCACGGGCCAGGGACAGGGCTTGTTGAAGCTTTCTTT. Translation: CASSHGPGTGLVEAFF.

The rearrangement links TRBV4-2 to TRBJ1-2; 8 bases map to TRBD1. The ends lost 0 bases at V and 4 bases at J; junction bases unmatched: 7. CDR1 is LGHNA and CDR2 is YNFKEQ in the germline V gene. The CDR3 extends over 16 amino acids. The CDR3 nucleotides are TGTGCCAGCAGCCAAGATTGGACAGGGAGGATCTATGGCTACACCTTC. It codes for CASSQDWTGRIYGYTF.

The chain has TRBV9 and TRBJ1-3; D not resolved. Germline V gene sequence: CDR1 SGDLS, CDR2 YYNGEE. This CDR3 is built from 14 residues. Trimming pared 4 bases from V and 4 bases from J, leaving 12 bases between. CDR3 sequence: CASSSNYPGNTIYF. As DNA, the CDR3 is TGTGCCAGCAGCTCTAATTACCCGGGAAACACCATATATTTT. The entire variable domain, with the rest obtained from reference TRBV9 and TRBJ1-3, is as follows: DSGVTQTPKHLITATGQRVTLRCSPRSGDLSVYWYQQSLDQGLQFLIQYYNGEERAKGNILERFSAQQFPDLHSELNLSSLELGDSALYFCASSSNYPGNTIYFGEGSWLTVV.

This clone was recorded a few times. The V gene is TRBV11-2, the J gene TRBJ2-3; D gene ambiguous. With 6 bases removed from V and 5 bases from J, the gap between germline ends came to 6 bases. Per the germline V gene, CDR1 is SGHAT and CDR2 is FQNNGV. CDR3 length: 11 amino acids. The CDR3, as DNA: TGTGCCAGCAGTTCGGGAGATACGCAGTATTTT. It yields the protein CASSSGDTQYF. Combining the CDR3 with reference TRBV11-2 and TRBJ2-3 gives the whole variable domain EAGVAQSPRYKIIEKRQSVAFWCNPISGHATLYWYQQILGQGPKLLIQFQNNGVVDDSQLPKDRFSAERLKGVDSTLKIQPAKLEDSAVYLCASSSGDTQYFGPGTRLTVL.